The TCR beta chain described here comes from a study of ipilimumab plus nivolumab after autologous stem cell transplantation. The assay was immunoSEQ multiplex PCR, and TCRdb's table has in-frame clones only and misses some. The sample contains over 75,000 clones, 83% of which appear only once. The CDR3 has 16 residues. Germline CDR1 SGHAT, CDR2 FQDESV (reference sequence). The J segment lost 2 bases and the V segment lost 1 base, leaving 8 bases of the junction unmatched. Sequencing was performed on PBMCs, taken in a trial of ipilimumab plus nivolumab as post-transplant consolidation. The V and J genes are TRBV11-1 and TRBJ2-7, with 7 bases fitting TRBD1. This TCR came from a male donor with diffuse large B-cell lymphoma. The CDR3: CASSLESGQSPYEQYF. CDR3 sequence (DNA): TGTGCCAGCAGCTTAGAATCGGGACAGAGCCCCTACGAGCAGTACTTC.